These 25 T cell receptor beta chains were all obtained from the same sample, sequenced in a study of CD8+ T cells in alopecia areata. Investigators isolated RNA and reverse transcribed it into cDNA to act as the sequencing template. The method was immunoSEQ multiplex PCR; TCRdb's version includes in-frame clones alone and lacks a portion of them. This table has approximately 210,000 clones, 55% to 70% appearing once. Treatment denoted: oral pan-JAK inhibitor, 5-10 mg twice daily. The sample here was CD4+ T cells sorted from blood, taken at week 4, from a patient treated with tofacitinib. Receptors were obtained from a human donor with alopecia areata.

The genes are TRBV23-1 and TRBJ1-6; no definite D call. TRBV23-1 is identified as an open reading frame with a role that is uncertain. Trimming removed 3 bases at V and 4 bases at J, with 10 bases between. The CDR3 consists of 15 residues. CDR3 in amino acids: CASSHPVGYNSPLHF. In nucleotides, the CDR3 is TGCGCCAGCAGTCATCCAGTCGGGTATAATTCACCCCTCCACTTT.

This clone was detected many times. This chain links TRBV5-1 with TRBJ1-1; D is uncertain. Per the germline V gene, CDR1 is SGHRS and CDR2 is YFSETQ. The CDR3 is made up of 13 amino acids. The V end was cut by 5 bases, the J end by 1 base, with 9 bases between. CDR3 loop: CASREPENTEAFF. CDR3 coding DNA: TGCGCCAGCAGGGAACCAGAGAACACTGAAGCTTTCTTT.

The rearrangement links TRBV5-1 to TRBJ1-1; TRBD1 agrees at 7 bases. Unmatched junction bases numbered 7, after V lost 1 base and J lost 1 base. There are 16 residues in the CDR3. Germline CDR1 and CDR2: SGHRS and YFSETQ. The CDR3 coding sequence is TGCGCCAGCAGCTTGACTACTCGACAGGGGAACACTGAAGCTTTCTTT. Translating it yields CASSLTTRQGNTEAFF.

This clone has a single count. The same CDR3 is also encoded by other DNA sequences in this sample. The genes are TRBV29-1 and TRBJ1-1, with D unresolved. The CDR3 runs 11 residues. V was shortened by 3 bases and J by 1 base, with 3 bases between the two germline ends. Germline lookup yields CDR1 SQVTM and CDR2 ANQGSEA. CDR3 loop: CSVDRNTEAFF. The DNA of the CDR3 is TGCAGCGTTGACAGGAACACTGAAGCTTTCTTT.

V gene TRBV7-9 combines with J gene TRBJ1-2; tentative D call: TRBD1 (6 bases). Germline CDR1 SEHNR, CDR2 FQNEAQ (reference sequence). The V gene lost 4 bases and the J gene lost 8 bases, with 17 bases spanning the gap. The CDR3 is 14 residues long. CDR3 residues: CASSSETGRLGYTF. The CDR3 DNA follows: TGTGCCAGCAGCTCAGAGACAGGTCGGCTCGGCTACACCTTC.

As DNA, the CDR3 is TGTGCCAGCAGCCCGGGACAGCAAGAGACCCAGTACTTC. Protein product: CASSPGQQETQYF. The rearrangement uses TRBV11-3 and TRBJ2-5; 7 bases fit TRBD1. Germline CDR1 SGHNT, CDR2 YENEEA. The V gene end was trimmed by 5 bases and the J gene end by 2 bases; junction bases not matched to a gene: 2. The CDR3 extends over 13 amino acids.

This clone came up a few times. V is TRBV7-2 and J is TRBJ1-5; no clear D gene. Trimming left V 5 bases short and J 9 bases short, with 14 bases between. Germline-derived CDR1 and CDR2 are SGHTA and FQGNSA. This CDR3 has 13 amino acids. CDR3 sequence (DNA): TGTGCCAGCAGCACTCTTGAGCAAACGCCCCAGCATTTT. Translation gives CASSTLEQTPQHF.

The chain joins TRBV2 to TRBJ1-1; 10 bases are shared with TRBD1. Germline lookup yields CDR1 SNHLY and CDR2 FYNNEI. The CDR3 is 13 amino acids. V trimming: 4 bases; J trimming: 4 bases; junction bases outside the gene matches: 0. CDR3 loop: CASSGDRGTEAFF. The CDR3 DNA reads as TGTGCCAGCAGTGGGGACAGGGGCACTGAAGCTTTCTTT.

This clone has a handful of counts. The genes are TRBV7-3 and TRBJ2-5; D possibly corresponds to TRBD1 (5 bases). Looked up from germline, CDR1 is SGHTA and CDR2 is FQGTGA. CDR3 length equals 13 residues. With 4 bases removed from V and 6 bases from J, the gap between germline ends came to 12 bases. The CDR3 bases are TGTGCCAGCAGCTCAACTTCAGGGCAGACCCAGTACTTC. Translation gives CASSSTSGQTQYF.

The rearrangement uses TRBV25-1 and TRBJ1-4; 8 bases fit TRBD1. V shed 5 bases, J shed 7 bases, and the junction held 9 bases outside the gene matches. Germline assignment: CDR1 MGHDK and CDR2 SYGVNS. This CDR3 comprises 15 residues. In DNA, the CDR3 is TGTGCCAGCAGTTTCCCGGACAGGGCGGGTGAAAAACTGTTTTTT. It is translated as CASSFPDRAGEKLFF.

The V and J genes are TRBV2 and TRBJ1-2; D call uncertain. CDR1 is SNHLY and CDR2 is FYNNEI in the germline V gene. V was trimmed by 2 bases and J by 3 bases, leaving 4 bases between them. CDR3 length: 12 residues. The CDR3 region has the DNA TGTGCCAGCAGTGAACAGTACTATGGCTACACCTTC. It is translated as CASSEQYYGYTF.

CDR3 coding DNA: TGTGCGGCGGGACTAGTCCACCCAGGGGGAGAGACCCAGTACTTC. It translates to CAAGLVHPGGETQYF. V is TRBV10-3 and J is TRBJ2-5; the D gene is possibly TRBD2 (8 bases). CDR3 length: 15 amino acids. Germline CDR1 ENHRY, CDR2 SYGVKD.

This clone was observed a handful of times. J is TRBJ1-1 and V is TRBV30; D possibly corresponds to TRBD1 (5 bases). This CDR3 has 14 residues. The germline CDR1 and CDR2 sequences are GTSNPN and SVGIG (reference sequence). Trimming removed 0 bases from V and 5 bases from J, with 13 bases in between. CDR3 sequence (DNA): TGTGCCTGGAGTGTGAAGGGTAAGGGGACTGAAGCTTTCTTT. Its protein product is CAWSVKGKGTEAFF.

This clone was counted a few times. This rearrangement joins TRBV28 to TRBJ2-5, with D unclear. The CDR3 totals 11 residues. V lost 3 bases, J lost 5 bases, and 4 bases lay in between. Per germline, CDR1 MDHEN and CDR2 SYDVKM. CDR3 in DNA: TGTGCCAGCAGTTTGGGGGAGACCCAGTACTTC. Translated: CASSLGETQYF.

The genes are TRBV7-9 and TRBJ1-5; TRBD1 agrees at 10 bases. Germline assignment: CDR1 SEHNR and CDR2 FQNEAQ (reference sequence). This CDR3 has 15 amino acids. V dropped 7 bases and J dropped 7; count of bases not matched to a gene: 10. In DNA, the CDR3 is TGTGCCAGCACCCCCGGACAGGGGGAGGACCAGCCCCAGCATTTT. Residues: CASTPGQGEDQPQHF.

The chain combines TRBV6-6 with TRBJ1-1; D gene ambiguous. The CDR3 is made up of 14 amino acids. In germline, CDR1 is MNHNY, CDR2 SVGAGI (reference sequence). Deletions cut 0 bases from V and 3 bases from J, with 8 bases between. Here the CDR3 reads CASSYSGKDTEAFF. DNA for the CDR3: TGTGCCAGCAGTTACTCGGGCAAGGACACTGAAGCTTTCTTT.

This clone appeared a single time. The chain links TRBV1 to TRBJ2-4; the D call TRBD2 from the table was never checked on the DNA. TRBV1 is listed as a pseudogene. This CDR3 spans 15 amino acids. As DNA, the CDR3 is TGCACCAGCAACCTAGCGGGGTTAGCCAAAAACATTCAGTACTTC. It codes for CTSNLAGLAKNIQYF.

The V and J genes are TRBV7-9 and TRBJ2-7; D is possibly TRBD2 (6 bases). V was pared by 5 bases and J by 0 bases, with 11 bases between. The CDR3 totals 14 residues. The V gene's germline CDR1 is SEHNR and CDR2 FQNEAQ (reference sequence). This CDR3 reads CASSPGGSSYEQYF. CDR3 coding DNA: TGTGCCAGCAGCCCCGGAGGGAGCTCCTACGAGCAGTACTTC. The whole variable domain, remainder taken from reference TRBV7-9 and TRBJ2-7, is DTGVSQNPRHKITKRGQNVTFRCDPISEHNRLYWYRQTLGQGPEFLTYFQNEAQLEKSRLLSDRFSAERPKGSFSTLEIQRTEQGDSAMYLCASSPGGSSYEQYFGPGTRLTVT.

V gene TRBV6-1 combines with J gene TRBJ1-2; D call uncertain. The germline V gene encodes CDR1 MNHNS and CDR2 SASEGT. This CDR3 region has 14 residues. V lost 1 base to trimming and J lost 2 bases, with 8 bases between them. DNA of the CDR3: TGTGCCAGCAGTGAAGTAAGAGGGAACTATGGCTACACCTTC. Its translation is CASSEVRGNYGYTF.

The chain combines TRBV4-1 with TRBJ1-1; TRBD1 matches 9 bases. The CDR3 runs to 16 residues. Germline trimming cut 2 bases from V and 3 bases from J; bases unmatched to any gene: 7. Germline CDR1 is MGHRA and CDR2 is YSYEKL. The CDR3 region is CASSQIYRTGDTEAFF. The CDR3 region has the DNA TGCGCCAGCAGCCAAATTTATCGGACAGGGGACACTGAAGCTTTCTTT.

This clone was seen more than once but under ten times. The chain is built from TRBV19 and TRBJ2-1, with a weak D call TRBD1 (6 bases). The CDR3 has 17 amino acids. Germline CDR1 LNHDA, CDR2 SQIVND (reference sequence). Trimming cost V 4 bases and J 4 bases, with 20 bases left between them. The CDR3 is CASSKGRARTVYNEQFF. CDR3 nucleotide sequence: TGTGCCAGTAGTAAGGGGCGGGCCAGGACAGTATACAATGAGCAGTTCTTC.

J is TRBJ1-5 and V is TRBV15, with TRBD1 matching over 8 bases. The CDR3 is 15 residues long. CDR1 LNHNV and CDR2 YYDKDF come from the germline V gene (reference sequence). V lost 7 bases, J lost 3 bases, and 8 bases stayed unmatched. CDR3 protein: CATKTGGSDNQPQHF. DNA for the CDR3: TGTGCCACCAAAACAGGGGGAAGTGACAATCAGCCCCAGCATTTT.

The gene calls are TRBV29-1 and TRBJ2-5; no clear D. Trimming pared 6 bases from V and 3 bases from J, leaving 8 bases between. Germline CDR1 and CDR2: SQVTM and ANQGSEA. CDR3 length: 11 residues. The CDR3 region has the DNA TGCAGCGTAGCCAGGAAAGAGACCCAGTACTTC. Protein sequence: CSVARKETQYF.

The chain is built from TRBV25-1 and TRBJ1-2, with TRBD1 as a possible D gene (5 bases). Trimming cost V 3 bases and J 3 bases, with 8 bases left between them. The length of the CDR3 is 13 residues. The V gene's germline CDR1 is MGHDK and CDR2 SYGVNS. CDR3 DNA sequence: TGTGCCAGCAGTGAGGTGGGGGACTATGGCTACACCTTC. It specifies CASSEVGDYGYTF.

This rearrangement joins TRBV6-5 to TRBJ2-3; D not resolved. Trimming took off 5 bases at V and 0 bases at J, with 6 bases between the two ends. The CDR3 length is 13 residues. Germline V CDR1 and CDR2: MNHEY, SVGAGI. The CDR3 spells CASSRTSTDTQYF. CDR3 DNA sequence: TGTGCCAGCAGTCGCACTAGCACAGATACGCAGTATTTT.